This T cell receptor beta chain stems from a study of blood T cells in healthy people across ages. Study-level information: T cells yielded about one barcoded beta molecule per two cells through template switching.

This clonotype was seen a few times. The antigen remains undetermined. CDR1 and CDR2 (germline): MNHEY, SVGEGT. Trimming cost V 3 bases and J 4 bases, with 11 bases left between them. This CDR3 comprises 14 residues. For the second PCR, which ran for 7 to 11 cycles, a sample-barcoded 5' primer and a J-beta primer mix were used. TCRdb recomputed calls from the 5' RACE reads with MiXCR, one row per CDR3 protein. The sample carries 700,000 or so distinct CDR3 sequences, roughly 41% recorded once. Study-wide results and limits: Long-lived and aged donors differed, with more naive CD4+ cells and higher diversity in the long-lived.

The J gene is TRBJ2-3, the V gene TRBV6-2 or TRBV6-3; no clear D. Sequencing used blood. The sequence derives from a man aged 80 or over in good health. CDR3 sequence (DNA): TGTGCCAGCAGTTATAGAGGATCCCCAGATACGCAGTATTTT. This gives the protein CASSYRGSPDTQYF.